These 25 T cell receptor beta chains came from one sample sequenced in a study of blood T cell repertoires in COVID-19. Libraries were prepared by immunoSEQ multiplex PCR; TCRdb keeps only in-frame clonotypes and omits some of them. The sample includes about 230,000 clones, approximately 88% of them seen just once. The sequencing sample was made of peripheral blood. The receptors stem from a man between 40 and 49 years old with acute or convalescent COVID-19.

The gene calls are TRBV6-5 and TRBJ1-6, with 8 positions matching TRBD1. With V trimmed by 8 bases and J by 11 bases, 14 bases remained unmatched. The CDR3 length is 15 residues. CDR1 is MNHEY and CDR2 is SVGAGI in the germline V gene. CDR3 loop: CASAPLDREGPPLHF. DNA of the CDR3: TGTGCCAGCGCACCCCTGGACAGGGAAGGGCCACCCCTCCACTTT.

This sequence joins TRBV19 and TRBJ1-5; D call uncertain. CDR3 length: 12 amino acids. CDR1 LNHDA and CDR2 SQIVND come from the germline V gene (reference sequence). V lost 3 bases and J 5 bases, leaving 5 bases between the germline ends. The CDR3 reads CASSIPYQPQHF. The DNA of the CDR3 is TGTGCCAGTAGTATTCCCTATCAGCCCCAGCATTTT.

This clone has only a few counts. V and J are TRBV6-5 and TRBJ2-3; TRBD1 might be the D (5 bases). The ends were cut back, 7 bases at V and 2 bases at J, with 16 bases in the middle. The CDR3 consists of 15 residues. Germline CDR1 and CDR2: MNHEY and SVGAGI. CDR3 DNA sequence: TGTGCCAGCATCACGACAGACCTCAACACAGATACGCAGTATTTT. This translates into CASITTDLNTDTQYF.

The gene calls are TRBV3-1 (or the pseudogene TRBV3-2) and TRBJ2-7; 11 bases are a match to TRBD2. CDR3 length: 15 amino acids. Germline V gives CDR1 LGHDT, CDR2 YNNKEL (reference sequence). The J segment lost 3 bases and the V segment lost 4 bases, leaving 5 bases of the junction unmatched. For the CDR3, the DNA is TGTGCCAGCAGCCTGACCGGGACTAGCGGCTACGAGCAGTACTTC. Translating it yields CASSLTGTSGYEQYF.

This clone was seen a few times. The V and J genes are TRBV30 and TRBJ1-2, with D uncertain. Trimming took 1 base from V and 4 from J, leaving 16 bases between them. The CDR3 is 15 residues long. Germline CDR1 reads GTSNPN; CDR2 reads SVGIG (reference sequence). In DNA, the CDR3 is TGTGCCTGGAGTGGATTGGAAAAAGAGGGCTATGGCTACACCTTC. Encoded protein: CAWSGLEKEGYGYTF. Full variable domain (rest looked up from reference TRBV30 and TRBJ1-2): SQTIHQWPATLVQPVGSPLSLECTVEGTSNPNLYWYRQAAGRGLQLLFYSVGIGQISSEVPQNLSASRPQDRQFILSSKKLLLSDSGFYLCAWSGLEKEGYGYTFGSGTRLTVV.

The chain recombines TRBV11-2 with TRBJ1-2; D not certain. V gave up 1 base and J gave up 11 bases, with 20 bases separating them. The CDR3 contains 15 residues. Per germline, CDR1 SGHAT and CDR2 FQNNGV. The CDR3 is CASSLVRGRMGGYTF. In DNA form, the CDR3 reads TGTGCCAGCAGCTTAGTACGAGGGAGGATGGGAGGTTACACCTTC.

The chain has TRBV5-1 and TRBJ2-2, with TRBD2 identical over 9 bases. V shed 7 bases, J shed 0 bases, and the junction held 4 bases outside the gene matches. The CDR3 is 15 residues long. Germline lookup yields CDR1 SGHRS and CDR2 YFSETQ. This CDR3 is CASGSSGANTGELFF. The CDR3, as DNA: TGCGCCAGCGGATCTAGCGGGGCGAACACCGGGGAGCTGTTTTTT.

The chain recombines TRBV30 with TRBJ1-2; D call uncertain. Trimming shortened V by 0 bases and J by 6 bases, and 8 bases separated the two germline ends. The CDR3 totals 12 residues. From germline, CDR1 is GTSNPN and CDR2 SVGIG (reference sequence). As DNA, the CDR3 is TGTGCCTGGAGTGTAGGAGGGCATGGCTACACCTTC. Translating it yields CAWSVGGHGYTF.

The chain joins TRBV5-1 to TRBJ2-3, with 7 bases fitting TRBD2. CDR1 and CDR2 (germline): SGHRS, YFSETQ. The CDR3 is 16 residues long. V gave up 0 bases and J gave up 2 bases; unmatched junction bases: 6. The CDR3 DNA sequence: TGCGCCAGCAGCTTGGAGGCTAGCGGAGACACAGATACGCAGTATTTT. The encoded protein is CASSLEASGDTDTQYF. Looking up the rest from reference TRBV5-1 and TRBJ2-3 gives the full variable domain: KAGVTQTPRYLIKTRGQQVTLSCSPISGHRSVSWYQQTPGQGLQFLFEYFSETQRNKGNFPGRFSGRQFSNSRSEMNVSTLELGDSALYLCASSLEASGDTDTQYFGPGTRLTVL.

The J gene is TRBJ1-1, the V gene TRBV5-1; D might be TRBD1 (5 bases). Germline lookup yields CDR1 SGHRS and CDR2 YFSETQ. Trimming took off 4 bases at V and 5 bases at J, with 15 bases between the two ends. The CDR3 covers 14 residues. As DNA, the CDR3 is TGCGCCAGCAGCCCGGGGGGACTGGTGACTGAAGCTTTCTTT. Translated, it gives CASSPGGLVTEAFF.

This clone was counted a single time. The chain couples TRBV6-4 to TRBJ2-3, with TRBD1 identical over 8 bases. Germline V CDR1 and CDR2: MRHNA, SNTAGT. CDR3 length: 15 residues. Unmatched junction bases numbered 5, after V lost 5 bases and J lost 1 base. This CDR3 reads CASSSTGGRTDTQYF. CDR3 in DNA: TGTGCCAGCAGTTCAACAGGGGGACGCACAGATACGCAGTATTTT.

The chain couples TRBV5-8 to TRBJ2-3; TRBD1 might be the D (6 bases). V lost 0 bases and J lost 3, with 17 bases in between. The CDR3 contains 17 residues. From germline, CDR1 is SGHTS and CDR2 YDEGEE. The CDR3 spells CASSLDGARGITDTQYF. In nucleotides, the CDR3 is TGTGCCAGCAGCTTGGACGGCGCCAGGGGTATAACAGATACGCAGTATTTT.

This clone was recorded a few times. The V call is TRBV10-3, the J call TRBJ2-1; 11 bases are a match to TRBD1. Germline CDR1 reads ENHRY; CDR2 reads SYGVKD. V was clipped by 9 bases and J by 9 bases; unmatched bases: 10. This CDR3 has 14 residues. CDR3 sequence: CAMAGTGGLSEQFF. In DNA form, the CDR3 reads TGTGCCATGGCCGGGACAGGGGGTTTAAGTGAGCAGTTCTTC.

V gene TRBV3-1 (or the pseudogene TRBV3-2) combines with J gene TRBJ2-1; 9 bases agree with TRBD2. Per the germline V gene, CDR1 is LGHDT and CDR2 is YNNKEL (reference sequence). This CDR3 comprises 16 residues. Trimming took 4 bases from V and 1 from J; bases not matched to a gene: 5. The CDR3 nucleotides read TGTGCCAGCAGCCCCGGCGGGAGGGGGTCCTACAATGAGCAGTTCTTC. Its translation: CASSPGGRGSYNEQFF.

This clone was seen just once. The CDR3 loop reads CSVDLAGTQETQYF. CDR3 in DNA: TGCAGCGTTGACCTAGCGGGGACGCAAGAGACCCAGTACTTC. The chain recombines TRBV29-1 with TRBJ2-5; 9 nucleotides line up with TRBD2. Germline V gene data show CDR1 as SQVTM and CDR2 as ANQGSEA. The CDR3 is 14 amino acids. J was trimmed by 2 bases and V by 3 bases; bases with no gene match: 4.

This clone was seen a handful of times. V is TRBV6-1 and J is TRBJ2-7; 9 bases align to TRBD1. The ends lost 2 bases at V and 3 bases at J; junction bases unmatched: 5. Germline-derived CDR1 and CDR2 are MNHNS and SASEGT. This CDR3 is 15 amino acids long. The CDR3 DNA is TGTGCCAGCAGTGAAACGCCGGGACAGGGCTACGAGCAGTACTTC. Its protein is CASSETPGQGYEQYF.

V gene TRBV7-6 combines with J gene TRBJ2-5; 13 bases fit TRBD2. CDR1 and CDR2 from the germline V gene are SGHVS and FNYEAQ. Germline trimming cut 2 bases from V and 1 base from J; bases unmatched to any gene: 1. The CDR3 is 16 amino acids. The CDR3 sequence is CASSLRLAGGQETQYF. Written as DNA, the CDR3 is TGTGCCAGCAGCTTACGACTAGCGGGAGGCCAAGAGACCCAGTACTTC.

The chain is built from TRBV30 and TRBJ2-3; D ambiguous. This CDR3 has 15 amino acids. Per the germline V gene, CDR1 is GTSNPN and CDR2 is SVGIG (reference sequence). Trimming shortened V by 0 bases and J by 2 bases, and 12 bases separated the two germline ends. The CDR3: CAWSVLQAFTDTQYF. The CDR3 nucleotides are TGTGCCTGGAGTGTACTTCAGGCGTTCACAGATACGCAGTATTTT. Using reference TRBV30 and TRBJ2-3 for the parts outside the CDR3, the full variable domain is SQTIHQWPATLVQPVGSPLSLECTVEGTSNPNLYWYRQAAGRGLQLLFYSVGIGQISSEVPQNLSASRPQDRQFILSSKKLLLSDSGFYLCAWSVLQAFTDTQYFGPGTRLTVL.

The chain has TRBV27 and TRBJ2-7; D is perhaps TRBD2 (5 bases). The CDR3 runs 12 residues. Per the germline V gene, CDR1 is MNHEY and CDR2 is SMNVEV (reference sequence). V was trimmed by 2 bases and J by 7 bases, leaving 9 bases between them. The CDR3 is CASSLDYREQYF. The DNA for the CDR3 is TGTGCCAGCAGTTTAGACTACCGGGAGCAGTACTTC.

J is TRBJ1-1 and V is TRBV5-6; D is undetermined. This CDR3 is 15 amino acids long. CDR1 is SGHDT, CDR2 YYEEEE, per germline. With 1 base removed from V and 4 bases from J, the gap between germline ends came to 14 bases. The CDR3 spells CASSLLTPRATEAFF. The CDR3 DNA is TGTGCCAGCAGCTTGTTGACTCCGAGGGCCACTGAAGCTTTCTTT.

The rearrangement joins TRBV5-4 to TRBJ2-5; 12 nucleotides align to TRBD2. CDR3 size: 16 residues. J was trimmed by 4 bases and V by 2 bases; bases with no gene match: 6. Germline V gene lookup returns CDR1 SGHNT and CDR2 YYREEE (reference sequence). Here the CDR3 DNA reads TGTGCCAGCAGCTTCGGACTAGCGGGAATGGGAGAGACCCAGTACTTC. Translation gives CASSFGLAGMGETQYF.

This clone turned up a few times. The chain joins TRBV5-1 to TRBJ2-7; D is possibly TRBD1 (6 bases). Germline V CDR1 and CDR2: SGHRS, YFSETQ. V was trimmed by 2 bases and J by 0 bases, leaving 9 bases between them. This CDR3 is built from 14 residues. Here the CDR3 DNA reads TGCGCCAGCAGCTTACTGGACAGCTCCTACGAGCAGTACTTC. It codes for CASSLLDSSYEQYF.

V and J are TRBV11-2 and TRBJ2-1; 12 bases are shared with TRBD2. V trimming: 5 bases; J trimming: 2 bases; junction bases outside the gene matches: 7. The germline V gene encodes CDR1 SGHAT and CDR2 FQNNGV. The CDR3 spans 17 residues. The CDR3 spells CASSRIGLAGPYNEQFF. Here the CDR3 DNA reads TGTGCCAGCAGCCGCATTGGACTAGCGGGACCCTACAATGAGCAGTTCTTC.

The chain has TRBV30 and TRBJ2-1; the match to TRBD1 covers 7 bases. The CDR3 totals 14 residues. Germline V gene data show CDR1 as GTSNPN and CDR2 as SVGIG (reference sequence). The V segment lost 2 bases and the J segment 10 bases; nucleotides outside the gene matches: 11. The CDR3 region has the DNA TGTGCCTGGAGTAAGGGGGCGCCCGTTATGGAGCAGTTCTTC. Its translation is CAWSKGAPVMEQFF.

This chain links TRBV6-1 with TRBJ1-1; D gene ambiguous. From germline, CDR1 is MNHNS and CDR2 SASEGT. The length of the CDR3 is 13 residues. The V end was cut by 2 bases, the J end by 4 bases, with 8 bases between. In DNA, the CDR3 is TGTGCCAGCAGTGAAAGTCTACCCACTGAAGCTTTCTTT. This translates into CASSESLPTEAFF.